Shown below are 19 T cell receptor beta chains from a single sample sequenced in a study of T cell responses to AZD1222 COVID-19 vaccine. Only in-frame clones appear in the TCRdb table, and some are missing; sequencing was by immunoSEQ multiplex PCR. This sample has over 75,000 clones, with roughly 89% found just once. The sequenced sample was peripheral blood, obtained 28 days after the second AZD1222 dose. The receptor source for this set is an adult who received the AZD1222 COVID-19 vaccine.

In its sample, this clone was seen once. The chain joins TRBV5-4 to TRBJ2-7, with a tentative D call TRBD1 (5 bases). Germline V gene sequence: CDR1 SGHNT, CDR2 YYREEE (reference sequence). V lost 1 base to trimming and J lost 1 base, with 9 bases between them. The length of the CDR3 is 14 residues. CDR3 loop: CASSLTGSSYEQYF. CDR3 DNA sequence: TGTGCCAGCAGCTTGACAGGCAGTTCCTACGAGCAGTACTTC.

The DNA of the CDR3 is TGTGCCAGCAGTTACGCGGACAGGGTCGAAGCTTTCTTT. Its protein product is CASSYADRVEAFF. This chain uses TRBV6-5 with TRBJ1-1; 8 bases agree with TRBD1. The CDR3 runs to 13 residues. The V gene's germline CDR1 is MNHEY and CDR2 SVGAGI. V shed 2 bases and J 8 bases; nucleotides not matched to a gene: 4.

The V gene is TRBV28, the J gene TRBJ1-4; D possibly corresponds to TRBD1 (5 bases). Per germline, CDR1 MDHEN and CDR2 SYDVKM. CDR3 length equals 14 residues. Trimming left V 5 bases short and J 8 bases short, with 15 bases between. CDR3: CASSPSGGKEKLFF. For the CDR3, the DNA is TGTGCCAGCAGTCCTTCCGGGGGTAAGGAAAAACTGTTTTTT.

This chain joins TRBV6-2 or TRBV6-3 and TRBJ2-7; tentatively, D is TRBD1 or TRBD2 (5 bases each). Germline V gene lookup returns CDR1 MNHEY and CDR2 SVGEGT. This CDR3 comprises 19 residues. V lost 3 bases and J 0 bases, leaving 24 bases between the germline ends. The CDR3 bases are TGTGCCAGCAGTTATTCGGCCGGGACGGCGGGTGCAGGCTCCTACGAGCAGTACTTC. Protein: CASSYSAGTAGAGSYEQYF.

This chain joins TRBV7-9 and TRBJ1-1; no clear D. Germline CDR1 is SEHNR and CDR2 is FQNEAQ (reference sequence). This CDR3 is built from 13 residues. The V end lost 5 bases, the J end lost 12 bases, and 19 bases lay between the germline ends. The CDR3 spells CASSITGGDWTFF. The DNA for the CDR3 is TGTGCCAGCAGCATCACCGGAGGCGATTGGACTTTCTTT.

This rearrangement joins TRBV11-2 to TRBJ2-7, with TRBD1 matching 8 bases. The V segment lost 10 bases and the J segment 5 bases; nucleotides outside the gene matches: 7. Germline CDR1 is SGHAT and CDR2 is FQNNGV. The CDR3 loop spans 12 amino acids. CDR3 nucleotide sequence: TGTGCCACCCTAGACAGGGGTCACGAGCAGTACTTC. Translated: CATLDRGHEQYF. The entire variable domain, with the rest obtained from reference TRBV11-2 and TRBJ2-7, is as follows: EAGVAQSPRYKIIEKRQSVAFWCNPISGHATLYWYQQILGQGPKLLIQFQNNGVVDDSQLPKDRFSAERLKGVDSTLKIQPAKLEDSAVYLCATLDRGHEQYFGPGTRLTVT.

This rearrangement joins TRBV11-2 to TRBJ2-5, with D unresolved. Germline CDR1 is SGHAT and CDR2 is FQNNGV. V was clipped by 1 base and J by 0 bases, with 6 bases between them. This CDR3 contains 14 residues. CDR3 sequence: CASSLGSDQETQYF. The CDR3 coding sequence is TGTGCCAGCAGCTTAGGATCGGACCAAGAGACCCAGTACTTC.

The chain is built from TRBV9 and TRBJ2-2, with 8 positions matching TRBD1. Trimming removed 1 base from V and 5 bases from J; junction bases left unmatched: 4. The CDR3 is 15 amino acids. CDR1 is SGDLS and CDR2 is YYNGEE in the germline V gene. CDR3 coding DNA: TGTGCCAGCAGCGTATACACAGGGGGAACCGGGGAGCTGTTTTTT. This codes for CASSVYTGGTGELFF.

This chain links TRBV7-2 with TRBJ2-4, with 10 bases matching TRBD1. This CDR3 is built from 15 residues. Trimming removed 5 bases from V and 5 bases from J; junction bases left unmatched: 6. Germline CDR1 SGHTA, CDR2 FQGNSA. The CDR3 DNA sequence: TGTGCCAGCAGCCTCCCCGGGACAGGGGAAAACATTCAGTACTTC. Protein sequence: CASSLPGTGENIQYF.

The chain recombines TRBV29-1 with TRBJ2-7, with D tentatively TRBD1 (6 bases). Trimming took off 0 bases at V and 1 base at J, with 10 bases between the two ends. Germline CDR1 reads SQVTM; CDR2 reads ANQGSEA. The CDR3 length is 14 residues. DNA of the CDR3: TGCAGCGTTGAAGACAGGGGTGGGTCCTACGAGCAGTACTTC. This encodes CSVEDRGGSYEQYF.

The rearrangement joins TRBV2 to TRBJ2-2; D possibly corresponds to TRBD1 (6 bases). Germline values: CDR1 SNHLY, CDR2 FYNNEI. The germline V and J ends were trimmed by 3 bases and 5 bases, with 10 bases remaining between them. The CDR3 is 14 residues long. CDR3 amino acids: CASSEGTPTGELFF. The CDR3 nucleotides read TGTGCCAGCAGTGAGGGGACACCGACCGGGGAGCTGTTTTTT.

This CDR3 reads CASSQGAPLHF. As DNA, the CDR3 is TGTGCCAGCAGCCAAGGGGCCCCCCTCCACTTT. The chain links TRBV3-1 (or the pseudogene TRBV3-2) to TRBJ1-6; no clear D gene. Trimming took 1 base from V and 13 from J, leaving 5 bases between them. From germline, CDR1 is LGHDT and CDR2 YNNKEL (reference sequence). The CDR3 has 11 residues.

This chain uses TRBV6-5 with TRBJ1-2; the D gene is possibly TRBD1 (5 bases). Germline V gives CDR1 MNHEY, CDR2 SVGAGI. The V gene lost 2 bases and the J gene lost 3 bases, with 7 bases spanning the gap. The CDR3 loop spans 13 amino acids. The CDR3, as DNA: TGTGCCAGCAGTTACCAACAGGACTATGGCTACACCTTC. This codes for CASSYQQDYGYTF.

The chain recombines TRBV18 with TRBJ1-5, with 9 positions matching TRBD1. Per the germline V gene, CDR1 is KGHSH and CDR2 is LQKENI. V was pared by 6 bases and J by 6 bases, with 9 bases of the junction left unmatched. The CDR3 totals 15 residues. The CDR3 region has the DNA TGTGCCAGCTCGCTTACAGGGGGCGCAGGTCAGCCCCAGCATTTT. It encodes CASSLTGGAGQPQHF.

This chain joins TRBV18 and TRBJ2-6; D call uncertain. Between the trimmed V and J ends, which lost 2 bases and 2 bases, there was a span of 4 bases. The CDR3 is made up of 14 amino acids. Per the germline V gene, CDR1 is KGHSH and CDR2 is LQKENI. Written as DNA, the CDR3 is TGTGCCAGCTCACCAGGAGCTGGGGCCAACGTCCTGACTTTC. Its protein is CASSPGAGANVLTF.

V is TRBV28 and J is TRBJ1-6; TRBD1 aligns across 7 bases. With V trimmed by 4 bases and J by 9 bases, 9 bases remained unmatched. This CDR3 has 15 residues. The germline CDR1 and CDR2 sequences are MDHEN and SYDVKM. In nucleotides, the CDR3 is TGTGCCAGCAGTTCCCCCGGACAGGTTGCTTCACCCCTCCACTTT. It codes for CASSSPGQVASPLHF.

Here the CDR3 reads CASSPRQVLGYGYTF. CDR3 sequence (DNA): TGTGCCAGCAGTCCCCGGCAGGTTCTCGGCTATGGCTACACCTTC. The chain uses TRBV28 and TRBJ1-2; the D is unclear. There are 15 residues in the CDR3. V lost 5 bases, J lost 4 bases, and 17 bases lay in between. CDR1 is MDHEN, CDR2 SYDVKM, per germline.

The V and J genes are TRBV6-2 or TRBV6-3 and TRBJ2-1, with 8 positions matching TRBD1. V trimming: 5 bases; J trimming: 4 bases; junction bases outside the gene matches: 7. This CDR3 contains 15 residues. Looked up from germline, CDR1 is MNHEY and CDR2 is SVGEGT. For the CDR3, the DNA is TGTGCCAGCAGTACCCGGGACAGGAGATACAATGAGCAGTTCTTC. Its protein product is CASSTRDRRYNEQFF.

V is TRBV21-1 and J is TRBJ2-7; no DNA check was done on the table's D call, TRBD1. TRBV21-1 is a pseudogene locus. The CDR3 is made up of 21 amino acids. The CDR3 DNA sequence: TGTGCCAGCAGCAAAGCTCTTTTAGGAGGGAACAGGGGTCAGAAGCCCTACGAGCAGTACTTC. This gives the protein CASSKALLGGNRGQKPYEQYF.